This TCR beta chain derives from a study of T cell responses to AZD1222 COVID-19 vaccine (dated by TCRdb to about 2021). Regarding the research as a whole: TCR sequencing was performed for 230 to 250 trial participants, of whom about 200 were given two doses of AZD1222 and some 25 were given two doses of MenACWY control vaccine. Trial participants were enrolled by age into 18-55, 56-69 and 70-plus year subgroups, with roughly 150, 30 and 60 TCR-sequenced participants respectively.

The CDR3 regions of human TCRbeta chains were analyzed by immunosequencing. The original methods were these. Repertoire TCRs were checked for matches against a reference library of SARS-CoV-2-specific TCRs that had been generated using the MIRA antigen-specificity platform. Breadth was defined as the fraction of unique TCRs that were SARS-CoV-2-associated, and depth was defined as the fraction of total T cells that were SARS-CoV-2-associated. Using the MIRA data, each spike-specific TCR was assigned both to the spike region to which the TCR was reactive and to a CD4 or CD8 class. Log10-transformed breadth and depth values were compared by one-way ANOVA with Sidak's multiple comparisons tests. TCRdb took this table from immuneACCESS and kept in-frame rearrangements with V and J called. Such tables lack part of the clones; where checked against another copy, unresolved V genes explain under half of the gap, and the rest is unexplained. The DNA gave D and trimming, while V, J and clone size come from that table. The sample includes approximately 140,000 clones, with roughly four fifths observed a single time. Over 4% of the sample belongs to the ten largest clones.

With respect to this clone: Its recognized antigen is unknown. Base qualities are missing; no much larger clone stands one base away.

Paper-wide results and their limitations: Epitopes outside the regions mutated in the B.1.351 and B.1.1.7 variants were reportedly recognized by nearly half of the unique spike-specific TCRs. A significant rise in spike-specific TCR breadth and depth was observed after two AZD1222 doses relative to day 0 and relative to MenACWY recipients. Only six AZD1222 recipients were SARS-CoV-2 seropositive at baseline, limiting conclusions about previously exposed vaccinees. The 56-69-year group was small, and its depth increase did not reach significance, likely because of low power. No day 14 peak-response samples were available, so repertoires were characterized only after the peak T cell response. CD4 TCRs associated with the vaccine covered the entire spike protein, and the dominant responses were in regions 160-218 and 743-854. Most participants were white British and females outnumbered males, and the authors suggested that clonal diversity may have been underestimated.

The time point label for this specimen denotes: baseline before first vaccination. The treatment or condition label of this sample denotes: meningococcal conjugate vaccine given as trial control. The vaccinee samples were drawn from two UK trials, COV001 and COV002, one of which was a single-blind randomized controlled phase 2/3 trial testing AZD1222 (ChAdOx1 nCoV-19) in healthy adults. Trial participant PBMC samples were collected at day 0 and day 28 after the second dose for TCRbeta chain sequencing. V is clipped by 5 bases and J by 4 bases, and the sequence between their germline boundaries is 9 bases long. CDR1 and CDR2 are drawn from the germline V gene (reference sequence): SEHNR, FQNEAQ. The CDR3 goes from the cysteine to the phenylalanine over 13 residues. The DNA shown is the 39-base CDR3, in frame from base 1.

The V gene is TRBV7-9 and the J gene is TRBJ1-5; too little of a D gene remains to name it. Material: peripheral blood, obtained on day 0 of MenACWY control vaccination. This sequence originates from an adult in good health. The bases read TGTGCCAGCAGCCCCCCAAATAATCAGCCCCAGCATTTT. Its protein reads: CASSPPNNQPQHF.